This note documents a single TCR beta chain sequence. This CDR3 is built from 14 residues. Germline CDR1 reads MNHEY; CDR2 reads SVGEGT. V shed 5 bases and J 4 bases; nucleotides not matched to a gene: 3. This sample stems from a study of blood T cell repertoires in COVID-19. Profiled with immunoSEQ multiplex PCR; TCRdb holds only in-frame clones, not every one. The data show just over 300,000 clones, around nine tenths seen once. Sequencing was done on a sample of PBMCs or T cells enriched from blood (not recorded which). V and J are TRBV6-2 or TRBV6-3 and TRBJ2-2; 8 bases fit TRBD1. This receptor was identified in a woman in her thirties or forties who had recovered from COVID-19. DNA of the CDR3: TGTGCCAGCAGTCGAACAGGGGGCACCGGGGAGCTGTTTTTT. It yields the protein CASSRTGGTGELFF.